The rows below give T cell receptor beta chains drawn from one sample of a study of chemoradiotherapy in HPV16-positive cancers. TCRdb's copy holds only in-frame clones and misses some; the assay was immunoSEQ multiplex PCR. Of 6,800 or so clones detected, 75% to 80% appear once; the ten largest clones hold approximately 3.5%. Sampling was done from a patient who underwent chemoradiotherapy. Receptors originate from a human donor with HPV-associated anogenital cancer. Both conserved end residues are trimmed from each CDR3.

>TRBV11-2|TRBJ1-1
ASSLSGHPNTEAF
>TRBV11-2|TRBJ1-1
ASSLFGKNTEAF
>TRBV11-3|TRBJ1-1
ASRTGQGQGTEAF
>TRBV29-1|TRBJ2-7
SVRPGQGRGEQY
>TRBV4-2|TRBJ1-3
ASSQVGVEADGNTIY
>TRBV5-1|TRBJ2-7
ASSWSGAEQY
>TRBV7-8|TRBJ1-5
ASSLGGTANQPQH
>TRBV5-1|TRBJ2-1
ASSPLAGGYNEQF
>TRBV5-6|TRBJ2-6
ASSLGGESGASVLT
>TRBV7-8|TRBJ1-2
ASSSLDRGYYGYT
>TRBV5-1|TRBJ2-2
ASSPFFGRTNTGELF
>TRBV27|TRBJ2-7
ASSFAGSGLAYEQY
>TRBV6-1|TRBJ1-2
ASTTVRGYT
>TRBV19|TRBJ2-1
ASRDIAGGTNEQF
>TRBV28|TRBJ1-5
ASRPLTGVGQPQH
>TRBV5-1|TRBJ1-2
ASNTPGASGYT
>TRBV5-5|TRBJ2-2
ASSLERKYTGELF